This T cell receptor (beta chain) was identified during a study of shared clonotypes between healthy human individuals. Deep-level settings were used for running the assay. Per sorted-subset replicate PCR, input was approximately 0.2 ug DNA, representing 30,000 or so T cell genomes. Only in-frame clones appear in the TCRdb table, and some are missing; sequencing was by immunoSEQ multiplex PCR. The sample consists of 2 million to 2.5 million clones, more than 90% of them appearing once. Overall study results and limits: Non-shared clonotypes displayed generation probabilities falling below those of clonotypes present in all four donors. Among the subsets, naive ones generally showed larger estimated richness than memory ones.

About this clone: The antigen is unknown.

From germline, CDR1 is KGHSH and CDR2 LQKENI. CDR3 length: 15 residues. The V and J ends lost 6 bases and 2 bases respectively, with 17 bases between them. The sequence came from a man in his late teens or twenties in good health. This chain connects TRBV18 to TRBJ2-7; possibly TRBD2 for D (5 bases). The sample comprised naive CD4+ T cells sorted from blood. The subset was: CD45RA+ positively selected. The CDR3 bases are TGTGCCAGCTCTCCCAATAGCGCACCAACCTACGAGCAGTACTTC. Protein: CASSPNSAPTYEQYF.